This T cell receptor beta chain was found in a study of CD8 T cells in Susac syndrome. V shed 3 bases and J shed 4 bases, with 15 bases lying between them. This CDR3 has 15 amino acids. A quantity of about 0.5 to 1 ug RNA underwent reverse transcription using random hexamers. TCRdb used MiXCR to reprocess the immunoSEQ multiplex PCR reads, holding one entry per CDR3 protein. The table includes about 300,000 distinct CDR3 sequences, 85% detected once. This receptor was identified in a human donor with multiple sclerosis. This rearrangement joins TRBV12-3 or TRBV12-4 to TRBJ2-5, with D perhaps matching TRBD1 (5 bases). The sequencing input was CD8+ T cells from PBMCs. For the CDR3, the DNA is TGTGCCAGCAGTTTGGAAGGGGCGCTTCGAGAGACCCAGTACTTC. This codes for CASSLEGALRETQYF.